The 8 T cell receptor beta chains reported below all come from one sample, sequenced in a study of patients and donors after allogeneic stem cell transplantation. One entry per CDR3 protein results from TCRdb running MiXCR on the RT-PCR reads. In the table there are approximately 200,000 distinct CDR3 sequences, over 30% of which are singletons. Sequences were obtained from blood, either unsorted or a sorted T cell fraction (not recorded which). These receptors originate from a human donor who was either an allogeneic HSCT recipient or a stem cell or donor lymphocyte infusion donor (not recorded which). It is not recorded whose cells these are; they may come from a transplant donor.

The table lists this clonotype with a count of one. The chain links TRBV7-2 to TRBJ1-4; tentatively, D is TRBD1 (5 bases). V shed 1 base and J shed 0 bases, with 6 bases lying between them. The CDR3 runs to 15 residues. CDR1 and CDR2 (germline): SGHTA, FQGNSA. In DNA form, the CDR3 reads TGTGCCAGCAGCTTAGTGACAGCAACTAATGAAAAACTGTTTTTT. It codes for CASSLVTATNEKLFF. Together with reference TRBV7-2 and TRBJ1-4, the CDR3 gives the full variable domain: GAGVSQSPSNKVTEKGKDVELRCDPISGHTALYWYRQSLGQGLEFLIYFQGNSAPDKSGLPSDRFSAERTGGSVSTLTIQRTQQEDSAVYLCASSLVTATNEKLFFGSGTQLSVL.

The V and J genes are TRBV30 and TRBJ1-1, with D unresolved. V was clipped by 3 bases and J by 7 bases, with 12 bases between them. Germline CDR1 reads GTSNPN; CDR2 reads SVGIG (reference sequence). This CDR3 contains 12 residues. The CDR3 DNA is TGTGCCTGGAGCCCGGGTCCCCGTGAAGCTTTCTTT. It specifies CAWSPGPREAFF.

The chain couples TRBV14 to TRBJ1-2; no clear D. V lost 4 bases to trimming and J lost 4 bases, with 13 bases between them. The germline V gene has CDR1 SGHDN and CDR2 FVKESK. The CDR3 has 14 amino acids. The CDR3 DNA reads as TGTGCCAGCAGCCTTTCTTTGGGCATCTATGGCTACACCTTC. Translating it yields CASSLSLGIYGYTF.

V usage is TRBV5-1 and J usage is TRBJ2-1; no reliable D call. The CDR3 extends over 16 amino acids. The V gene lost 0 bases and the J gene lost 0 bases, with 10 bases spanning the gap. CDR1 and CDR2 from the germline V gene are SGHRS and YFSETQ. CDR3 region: CASSLEVVSSYNEQFF. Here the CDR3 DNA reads TGCGCCAGCAGCTTGGAAGTCGTAAGCTCCTACAATGAGCAGTTCTTC. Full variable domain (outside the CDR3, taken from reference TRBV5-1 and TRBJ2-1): KAGVTQTPRYLIKTRGQQVTLSCSPISGHRSVSWYQQTPGQGLQFLFEYFSETQRNKGNFPGRFSGRQFSNSRSEMNVSTLELGDSALYLCASSLEVVSSYNEQFFGPGTRLTVL.

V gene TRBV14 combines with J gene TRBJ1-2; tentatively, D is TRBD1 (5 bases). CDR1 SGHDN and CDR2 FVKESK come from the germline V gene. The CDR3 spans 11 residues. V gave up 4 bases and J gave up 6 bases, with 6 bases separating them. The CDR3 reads CASSRGDGYTF. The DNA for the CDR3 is TGTGCCAGCAGCCGAGGGGATGGCTACACCTTC.

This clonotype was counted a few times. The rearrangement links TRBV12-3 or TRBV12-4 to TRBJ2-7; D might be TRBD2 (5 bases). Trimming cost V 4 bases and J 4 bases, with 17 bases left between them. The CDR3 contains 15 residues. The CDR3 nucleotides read TGTGCCAGCAGTTCCCGATTAGGGAGTAGGTACGAGCAGTACTTC. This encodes CASSSRLGSRYEQYF.

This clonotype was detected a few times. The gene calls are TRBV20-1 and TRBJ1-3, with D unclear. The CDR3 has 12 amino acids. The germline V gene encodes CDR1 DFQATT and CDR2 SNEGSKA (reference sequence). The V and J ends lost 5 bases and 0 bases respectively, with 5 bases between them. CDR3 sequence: CSAPNSGNTIYF. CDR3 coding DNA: TGCAGTGCTCCCAACTCTGGAAACACCATATATTTT.

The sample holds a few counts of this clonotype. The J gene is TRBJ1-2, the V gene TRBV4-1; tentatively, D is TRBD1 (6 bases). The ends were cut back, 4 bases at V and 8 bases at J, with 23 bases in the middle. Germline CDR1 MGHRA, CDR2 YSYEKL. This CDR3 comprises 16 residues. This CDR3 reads CASSLPGADQGLGYTF. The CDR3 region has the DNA TGCGCCAGCAGCCTTCCGGGGGCAGATCAGGGGCTAGGCTACACCTTC.